This T cell receptor (beta chain) was captured in a study of PD-L1 blockade in urothelial cancer. Background on the study: Between 0 and 3 chemotherapy regimens preceded treatment for each patient. At 3 weeks after treatment start (second dose) and again at 6 weeks, blood was analyzed.

A spike-in of synthetic TCR analog templates was added to each PCR. Libraries were prepared by immunoSEQ multiplex PCR; TCRdb keeps only in-frame clonotypes and omits some of them. The repertoire holds about 56,000 clones, with over 75% as singletons. Germline loops: CDR1 MNHEY, CDR2 SMNVEV (reference sequence). This CDR3 comprises 17 residues. J lost 4 bases, V lost 1 base, and 11 bases had no gene match. In this sample, this clone turned up once. Time point denoted: pretreatment peripheral blood. Each patient gave between 1 and 8 samples of peripheral blood mononuclear cells, which were collected pretreatment and during treatment.

This receptor was obtained from a man aged 70 or older with urothelial cancer. The chain couples TRBV27 to TRBJ1-2, with 8 bases matching TRBD1. The material was PBMCs, obtained around atezolizumab (anti-PD-L1) treatment. DNA for the CDR3: TGTGCCAGCAGTTTATGGGGACAGGAGTTAGGTCGCTATGGCTACACCTTC. Amino acid sequence: CASSLWGQELGRYGYTF.